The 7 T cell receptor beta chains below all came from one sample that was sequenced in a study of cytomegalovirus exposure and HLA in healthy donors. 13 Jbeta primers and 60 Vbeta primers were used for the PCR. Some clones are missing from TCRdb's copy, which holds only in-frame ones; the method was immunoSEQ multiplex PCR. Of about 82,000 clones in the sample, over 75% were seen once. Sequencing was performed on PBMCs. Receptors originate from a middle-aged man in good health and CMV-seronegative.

CDR3 in amino acids: CASSPDRSQPQHF. The CDR3 DNA reads TGTGCCAGCAGCCCCGACAGAAGTCAGCCCCAGCATTTT. This sequence joins TRBV7-2 and TRBJ1-5, with a possible D match to TRBD1 (5 bases). CDR3 length: 13 residues. Trimming stripped 5 bases from V and 6 bases from J, with 11 bases between. CDR1 SGHTA and CDR2 FQGNSA come from the germline V gene.

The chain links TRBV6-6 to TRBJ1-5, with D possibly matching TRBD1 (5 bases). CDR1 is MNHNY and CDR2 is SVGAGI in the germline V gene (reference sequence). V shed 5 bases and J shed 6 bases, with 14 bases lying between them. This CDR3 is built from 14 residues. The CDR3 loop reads CASSTSGKGQPQHF. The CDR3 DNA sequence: TGTGCCAGCAGTACCTCAGGGAAGGGTCAGCCCCAGCATTTT.

The CDR3 sequence is CASSLGGVNTEAFF. In DNA form, the CDR3 reads TGTGCCAGCAGTTTAGGGGGGGTGAACACTGAAGCTTTCTTT. The chain couples TRBV27 to TRBJ1-1, with D possibly being TRBD1 (5 bases). Trimming took off 2 bases at V and 0 bases at J, with 7 bases between the two ends. Germline V gives CDR1 MNHEY, CDR2 SMNVEV (reference sequence). This CDR3 is 14 amino acids long.

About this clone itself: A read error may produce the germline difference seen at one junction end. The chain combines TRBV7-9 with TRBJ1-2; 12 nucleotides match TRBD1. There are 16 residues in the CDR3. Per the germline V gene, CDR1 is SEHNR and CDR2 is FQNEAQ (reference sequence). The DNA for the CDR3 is TGTTCCAGCAGCTTGGACACCGGGACAGGGGGCAATGGCTACACCTTC. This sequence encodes CSSSLDTGTGGNGYTF.

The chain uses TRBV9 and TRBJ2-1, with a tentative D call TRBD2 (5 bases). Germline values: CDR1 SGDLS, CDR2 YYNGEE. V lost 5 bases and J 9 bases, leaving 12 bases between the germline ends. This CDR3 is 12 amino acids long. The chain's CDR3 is CASSPRSGEQFF. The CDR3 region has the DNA TGTGCCAGCAGTCCAAGGAGCGGTGAGCAGTTCTTC.

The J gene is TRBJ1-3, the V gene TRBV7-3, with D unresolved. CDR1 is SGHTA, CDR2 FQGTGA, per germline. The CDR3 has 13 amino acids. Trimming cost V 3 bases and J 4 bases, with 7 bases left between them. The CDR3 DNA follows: TGTGCCAGCAGCTTGGCGGCCGGAAACACCATATATTTT. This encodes CASSLAAGNTIYF.

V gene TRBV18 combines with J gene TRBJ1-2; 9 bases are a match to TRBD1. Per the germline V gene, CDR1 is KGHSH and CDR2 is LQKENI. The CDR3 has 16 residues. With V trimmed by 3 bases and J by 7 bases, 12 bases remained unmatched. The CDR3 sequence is CASSPILDRGGGGYTF. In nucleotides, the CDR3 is TGTGCCAGCTCACCGATTCTGGACAGGGGTGGCGGTGGCTACACCTTC.